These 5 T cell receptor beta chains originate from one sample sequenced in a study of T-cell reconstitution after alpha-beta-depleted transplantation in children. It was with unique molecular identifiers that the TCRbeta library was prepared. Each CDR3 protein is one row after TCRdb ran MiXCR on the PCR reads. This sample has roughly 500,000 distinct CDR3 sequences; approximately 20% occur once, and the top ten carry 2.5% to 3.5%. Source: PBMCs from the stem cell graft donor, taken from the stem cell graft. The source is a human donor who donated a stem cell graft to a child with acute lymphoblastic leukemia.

CDR3 loop: CASSLVATSSYEQYF. In nucleotides, the CDR3 is TGCGCCAGCAGCTTGGTAGCGACTAGCTCCTACGAGCAGTACTTC. This rearrangement joins TRBV5-1 to TRBJ2-7; weak D call: TRBD2 (6 bases). The CDR3 extends over 15 amino acids. V was pared by 0 bases and J by 0 bases, with 10 bases between. Per the germline V gene, CDR1 is SGHRS and CDR2 is YFSETQ.

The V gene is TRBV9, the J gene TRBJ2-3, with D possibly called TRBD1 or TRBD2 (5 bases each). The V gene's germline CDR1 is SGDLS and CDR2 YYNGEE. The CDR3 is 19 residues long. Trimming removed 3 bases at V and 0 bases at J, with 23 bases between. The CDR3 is CASSAPIWGSGASTDTQYF. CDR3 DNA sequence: TGTGCCAGCAGCGCCCCGATATGGGGGTCCGGGGCTAGCACAGATACGCAGTATTTT.

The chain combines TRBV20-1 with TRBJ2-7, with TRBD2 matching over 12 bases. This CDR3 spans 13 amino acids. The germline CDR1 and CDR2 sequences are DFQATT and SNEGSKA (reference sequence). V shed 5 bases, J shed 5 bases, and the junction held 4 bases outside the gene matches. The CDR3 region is CSARLAGVHEQYF. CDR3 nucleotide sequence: TGCAGTGCTCGACTAGCGGGAGTTCACGAGCAGTACTTC.

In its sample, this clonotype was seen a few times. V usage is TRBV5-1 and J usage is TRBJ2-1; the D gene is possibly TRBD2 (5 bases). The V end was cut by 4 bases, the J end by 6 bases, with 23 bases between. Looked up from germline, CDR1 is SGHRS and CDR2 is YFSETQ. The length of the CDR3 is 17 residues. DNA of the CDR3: TGCGCCAGCAGCCTTTTCCCCACCACCTCGGACTTCAATGAGCAGTTCTTC. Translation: CASSLFPTTSDFNEQFF.

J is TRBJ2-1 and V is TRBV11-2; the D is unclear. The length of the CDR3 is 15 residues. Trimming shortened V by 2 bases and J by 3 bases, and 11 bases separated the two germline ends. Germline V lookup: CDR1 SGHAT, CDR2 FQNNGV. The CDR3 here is CASSLYQDLYNEQFF. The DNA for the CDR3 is TGTGCCAGCAGCTTATACCAAGACCTCTACAATGAGCAGTTCTTC.